Shown below are 3 T cell receptor beta chains from a single sample sequenced in a study of blood T cell repertoires in COVID-19. Libraries were prepared by immunoSEQ multiplex PCR; TCRdb keeps only in-frame clonotypes and omits some of them. Among some 77,000 clones listed, about 82% were seen once. The sequenced material came from peripheral blood. The receptors shown here come from a woman aged 60-70 years with acute or convalescent COVID-19.

This sequence joins TRBV3-1 (or the pseudogene TRBV3-2) and TRBJ1-6; D gene ambiguous. Germline CDR1 is LGHDT and CDR2 is YNNKEL (reference sequence). With 1 base removed from V and 9 bases from J, the gap between germline ends came to 13 bases. The CDR3 spans 15 residues. For the CDR3, the DNA is TGTGCCAGCAGCCAAGTGTTAATCGGTCCTTCACCCCTCCACTTT. This encodes CASSQVLIGPSPLHF.

This clone showed up just once. V is TRBV5-1 and J is TRBJ1-4, with 7 bases aligning to TRBD1. The CDR3 is 13 residues long. The germline V gene has CDR1 SGHRS and CDR2 YFSETQ. Trimming at V came to 1 base and at J to 8 bases, leaving 2 bases not matched to a gene. In DNA, the CDR3 is TGCGCCAGCAGCTTGACAGGGGAGGAAAAACTGTTTTTT. It encodes CASSLTGEEKLFF.

The chain links TRBV7-6 to TRBJ2-5; 10 positions match TRBD1. This CDR3 has 17 amino acids. Germline V gene lookup returns CDR1 SGHVS and CDR2 FNYEAQ. V shed 2 bases, J shed 2 bases, and the junction held 8 bases outside the gene matches. The CDR3 loop is CASSLTRTGGSQETQYF. The CDR3 DNA reads as TGTGCCAGCAGCTTAACTCGGACAGGGGGGTCACAAGAGACCCAGTACTTC. Full variable domain (rest looked up from reference TRBV7-6 and TRBJ2-5): GAGVSQSPRYKVTKRGQDVALRCDPISGHVSLYWYRQALGQGPEFLTYFNYEAQQDKSGLPNDRFSAERPEGSISTLTIQRTEQRDSAMYRCASSLTRTGGSQETQYFGPGTRLLVL.